This T cell receptor beta chain was sequenced for a study of cytomegalovirus exposure and HLA in healthy donors. Primers included in the PCR were 60 Vbeta and 13 Jbeta primers. Assay: immunoSEQ multiplex PCR; the TCRdb copy retains only in-frame clones and omits some. The sample has some 170,000 clones, 55% to 75% seen once; the top ten hold 2% to 3%. The CDR3 sequence is 13 residues long. V shed 2 bases and J shed 0 bases, with 6 bases lying between them. Germline V gene data show CDR1 as SGHKS and CDR2 as YYEKEE (reference sequence). The sample consisted of PBMCs. The chain couples TRBV5-5 to TRBJ2-7; D is unclear. The sequence derives from a human donor in good health. CDR3 DNA: TGTGCCAGCAGCTTAACAGTCTCCTACGAGCAGTACTTC. Protein sequence: CASSLTVSYEQYF. The whole variable domain, remainder taken from reference TRBV5-5 and TRBJ2-7, is DAGVTQSPTHLIKTRGQQVTLRCSPISGHKSVSWYQQVLGQGPQFIFQYYEKEERGRGNFPDRFSARQFPNYSSELNVNALLLGDSALYLCASSLTVSYEQYFGPGTRLTVT.